One T cell receptor beta chain is described in this entry. Its binding antigen is unknown. Per-base qualities were not stored, and no clone one base away is much larger. TCRbeta CDR3 regions were amplified from genomic DNA using the immunoSEQ Assay, a bias-controlled multiplex PCR. Concerning the study's data processing: The number of nucleated cells in each sample was estimated from the amplification of reference gene primers within the assay. Sequence reads were collapsed and filtered to measure the absolute abundance of every unique TCRbeta CDR3 rearrangement. Productive Simpson clonality was computed per sample as the square root of Simpson's diversity index over productive rearrangements. The table comes from immuneACCESS by way of TCRdb, which keeps in-frame sequences with V and J called. Part of the clones is missing from these tables; in studies checked, under half for an unresolved V gene and the rest for unknown reasons. Clonal size and the V and J genes are those of that table, whereas D and trimming came from the DNA. The sample table shows 100,000 to 150,000 clones, and approximately 85% are seen once. 6.6% of the sample is held by the ten biggest clonotypes.

This sample is part of a study of blood T cell repertoires in COVID-19 (dated by TCRdb to between 2020 and 2021). Broadly, across the study: The collaborator samples originated in the United States, Italy and Spain and spanned the acute and convalescent phases of COVID-19. The material from the prospective study consisted of cDNA or gDNA derived from T cells, B-cell-depleted T cells, or PBMCs. Subjects who had been exposed to COVID-19, were actively infected with it, or had recovered from it provided the deeply sampled blood TCRbeta repertoires that made up the dataset. A freely available public database, intended as a resource for researchers studying the immune response to SARS-CoV-2, is where the repertoires were released. Samples were obtained from the ongoing ImmuneRACE study (first 160 participants) and from about 1,300 subjects provided by 6 global collaborators. Sample metadata almost always included a de-identified subject ID, COVID-19 status, age in years and sex. Where HLA class I and class II types were available, the types were taken from metadata supplied by the sample provider, not from assay-based typing. Findings and caveats that apply to the study as a whole: The amount of clinical and demographic metadata varied by source and participant and was provided uncurated.

Whole blood was collected in K2EDTA tubes by collaborating institutions according to the institutions' own protocols. Collaborator samples were shipped for TCRbeta analysis as frozen whole blood, isolated PBMCs, or DNA extracted from either sample type. V has 8 bases trimmed and J has 6 bases trimmed; junction bases matching no gene number 11. CDR3 length: 14 amino acids, cysteine to phenylalanine. The sequence is cut down to CDR3 DNA, 42 bases in frame from base 1. Sequences ENHRY (CDR1) and SYGVKD (CDR2) are obtained from the germline V gene. This clonotype was sampled from a man older than 75 with active or convalescent COVID-19. The rearrangement combines TRBV10-3 with TRBJ1-2, and 8 bases in between align with TRBD1. Sequences were obtained from peripheral blood. The DNA reads TGTGCCATCGCTTACAGGGGGAAATGGGATGGCTACACCTTC. Its translation reads: CAIAYRGKWDGYTF.